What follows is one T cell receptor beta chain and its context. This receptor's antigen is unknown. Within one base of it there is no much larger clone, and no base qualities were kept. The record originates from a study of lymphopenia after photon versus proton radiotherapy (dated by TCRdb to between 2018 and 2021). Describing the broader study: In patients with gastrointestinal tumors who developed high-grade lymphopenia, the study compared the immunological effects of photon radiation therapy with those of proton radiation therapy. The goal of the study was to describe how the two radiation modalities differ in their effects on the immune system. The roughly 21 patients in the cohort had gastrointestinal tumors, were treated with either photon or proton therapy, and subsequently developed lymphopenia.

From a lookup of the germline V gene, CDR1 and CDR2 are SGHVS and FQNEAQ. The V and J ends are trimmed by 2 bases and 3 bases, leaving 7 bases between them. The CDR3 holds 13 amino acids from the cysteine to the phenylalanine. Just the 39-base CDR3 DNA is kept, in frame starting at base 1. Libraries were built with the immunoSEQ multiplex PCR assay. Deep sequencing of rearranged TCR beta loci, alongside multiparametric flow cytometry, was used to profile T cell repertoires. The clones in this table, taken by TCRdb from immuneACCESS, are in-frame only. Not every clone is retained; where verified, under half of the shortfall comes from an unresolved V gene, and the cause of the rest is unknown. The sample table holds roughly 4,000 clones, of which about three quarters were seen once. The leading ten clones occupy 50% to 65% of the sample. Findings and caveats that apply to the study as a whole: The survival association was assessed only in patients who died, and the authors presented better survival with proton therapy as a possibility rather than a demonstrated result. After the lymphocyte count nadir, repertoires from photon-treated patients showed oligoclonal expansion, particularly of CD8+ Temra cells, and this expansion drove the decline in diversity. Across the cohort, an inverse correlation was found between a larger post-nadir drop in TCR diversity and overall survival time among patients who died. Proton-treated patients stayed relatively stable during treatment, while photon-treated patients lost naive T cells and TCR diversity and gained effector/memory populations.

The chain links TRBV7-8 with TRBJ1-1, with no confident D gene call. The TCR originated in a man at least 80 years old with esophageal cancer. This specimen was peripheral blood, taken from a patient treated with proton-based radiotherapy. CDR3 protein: CASSLQRDTEAFF. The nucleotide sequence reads TGTGCCAGCAGCTTACAGCGGGACACTGAAGCTTTCTTT. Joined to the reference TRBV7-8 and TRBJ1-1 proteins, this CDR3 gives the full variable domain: GAGVSQSPRYKVAKRGQDVALRCDPISGHVSLFWYQQALGQGPEFLTYFQNEAQLDKSGLPSDRFFAERPEGSVSTLKIQRTQQEDSAVYLCASSLQRDTEAFFGQGTRLTVV.